Included here is one T cell receptor (beta chain) sequence, with context. No cognate antigen has been identified for it. No much larger clone exists at a distance of one base, and base qualities are not known. This specimen comes from a study of CD8 T cells in Susac syndrome (dated by TCRdb to between 2019 and 2020). Broadly, across the study: Repertoire sequencing was used to test whether CD8+ T cell activation and differentiation in Susac syndrome was antigen driven.

Peripheral blood CD8+ and CD4+ T cells from healthy donors, Susac syndrome patients and multiple sclerosis patients were profiled using high-throughput TCR beta sequencing. Treatment-naive patients with stable or active relapsing-remitting disease fulfilling revised McDonald criteria were used as multiple sclerosis controls. Bulk CD8+ and CD4+ T cells were purified by magnetic negative isolation, while CD8+ TEMRA cells were enriched using FACS. Blood was collected in EDTA tubes and processed within 24 hours, with PBMCs isolated through density gradient centrifugation. PBMCs intended for TCR sequencing were cryopreserved in liquid nitrogen and thawed later in a water bath at 37 degrees C. A purity of at least 90% was achieved for sorted or isolated CD4+, CD8+ and CD8+ TEMRA cells. RNA was extracted with the RNeasy kit and roughly 0.5 to 1 ug was reverse transcribed using random hexamers. The immunoSEQ multiplex PCR assay, covering 54 Vbeta and 13 Jbeta segments, was used to amplify TCR beta CDR3 regions. To correct PCR amplification bias, a synthetic template baseline was used for both primer optimization and computational correction. The study's processing was this. Only productive sequences were kept, with reads annotated to V, D and J genes according to IMGT and analyzed in immunoSEQ Analyzer. Clonality was calculated as one minus the Shannon entropy normalized by log2 of the number of productive unique sequences. Public and private clones were assessed among the 100 most prevalent clones of each patient and control. Clones were defined as Susac-specific if absent from the healthy and MS cohorts, from under 1,200 published viral clones and from other ImmuneACCESS disease sequences. TCRdb reprocessed the public reads (quality trimming at Q25 with fastp, clone calling with MiXCR) and kept in-frame beta chains. Rows are unified per CDR3 protein, each entry keeping the most common DNA and genes. For this entry, the V and J calls and clone size follow TCRdb and not the study's own pipeline. The table for this sample lists around 130,000 distinct CDR3 sequences; around 95% of them were counted only once. In total, the top ten clones hold over 0.1% of the sample.

The germline V gene (reference sequence) provides CDR1 DFQATT and CDR2 SNEGSKA. The CDR3 measures 11 amino acids from cysteine to phenylalanine. Only the CDR3 portion is preserved as DNA: 33 bases, with reading frame beginning at the first base. V and J are truncated by 1 base and 9 bases respectively, leaving an intervening sequence of 7 bases. Broad study findings and their caveats: The number of individuals in the TCR sequencing and HLA analysis was recognized as being relatively small.

Source material: CD4+ T cells from PBMCs. This receptor chain uses TRBV20-1 and TRBJ2-1, with the D gene not confidently named. This TCR was sampled from a human donor with multiple sclerosis. The CDR3: CSARARSEQFF. In nucleotides, the sequence is TGCAGTGCTAGAGCCAGGAGTGAGCAGTTCTTC.